The 3 T cell receptor beta chains presented below share a single source sample, sequenced in a study of blood T cell repertoires in COVID-19. Assay: immunoSEQ multiplex PCR; the TCRdb copy retains only in-frame clones and omits some. The sample holds about 200,000 clones, about 85% seen once. The sample consisted of PBMCs or T cells enriched from blood (not recorded which). Receptor source: a woman in her thirties who had recovered from COVID-19.

The V and J genes are TRBV3-1 (or the pseudogene TRBV3-2) and TRBJ1-2; D unresolved. CDR1 and CDR2 from the germline V gene are LGHDT and YNNKEL (reference sequence). This CDR3 contains 14 residues. V was pared by 5 bases and J by 8 bases, with 18 bases between. The CDR3 bases are TGTGCCAGCAGCAGCTCGGGGATAGTGGGGGGCTACACCTTC. Translating it yields CASSSSGIVGGYTF.

The chain is built from TRBV30 and TRBJ2-2, with a weak D call TRBD2 (6 bases). Between the trimmed V and J ends, which lost 0 bases and 1 base, there was a span of 18 bases. There are 18 residues in the CDR3. From germline, CDR1 is GTSNPN and CDR2 SVGIG (reference sequence). CDR3 loop: CAWSVGWGVTVNTGELFF. The CDR3 DNA reads as TGTGCCTGGAGTGTGGGTTGGGGGGTGACAGTGAACACCGGGGAGCTGTTTTTT.

Details on this clone: This sample includes further DNA sequences coding for the same CDR3. The chain combines TRBV18 with TRBJ1-5; possible D gene TRBD1, 6 bases. CDR1 is KGHSH and CDR2 is LQKENI in the germline V gene. V was clipped by 4 bases and J by 2 bases, with 6 bases between them. The CDR3 runs 13 residues. The CDR3 sequence is CASSQGGNQPQHF. DNA of the CDR3: TGTGCCAGCTCACAGGGGGGCAATCAGCCCCAGCATTTT.